Described below is a single T cell receptor (beta chain) sequence and its context. Its cognate antigen is unknown. This entry is derived from a study of CXCR3-negative and CXCR3-positive naive CD8 T cells. Background on the study: The dataset comprises roughly 140 million TRB reads in total, with about 1.5 +/- 0.3 million reads per library. The study, taken as a whole, reports: Much lower diversity was found in memory CD8+ cells, while both naive subsets had comparably high diversity.

UMI labels and 5' RACE were used to prepare the TRB cDNA libraries. Each CDR3 protein gets one entry in TCRdb, which reprocessed the 5' RACE reads and gives no DNA. This repertoire includes some 66,000 distinct CDR3 sequences. This CDR3 contains 15 residues. In germline, CDR1 is SGHTA, CDR2 FQGTGA. The sample taken for sequencing was naive CXCR3- CD8+ T cells from blood. The sample's subset: CD45RO-CCR7+CD27+CD95- naive CD8+ T cells lacking CXCR3 (TNR3-). The gene calls are TRBV7-3 and TRBJ2-3; the TCRdb D gene call, TRBD2, has no DNA to confirm it. This TCR derives from a human donor in good health. Some clones in this sample may be carry-over from other donors' samples. CDR3 loop: CASSLRERSTDTQYF.